A selection of T cell receptor beta chains follows, all from one sample in a study of blood T cell repertoires in COVID-19. The data were produced by immunoSEQ multiplex PCR, yet TCRdb's version contains in-frame clones alone and is incomplete. The sample contains fewer than 350,000 clones, approximately 90% of which appear only once. Sequenced material: PBMCs or T cells enriched from blood (not recorded which). These receptors all stem from a man in his forties who had been exposed to COVID-19. Both conserved end residues are part of each CDR3. Each record gives: V gene, J gene, CDR3 protein.

>TRBV30|TRBJ1-1
CAWSWAGGNTEAFF
>TRBV28|TRBJ2-3
CASSLWGAGGTDTQYF
>TRBV14|TRBJ1-2
CASSPGQGPYGYTF
>TRBV7-9|TRBJ2-1
CASSLSSSYNEQFF
>TRBV6-5|TRBJ2-7
CASSPRDRAWYEQYF
>TRBV9|TRBJ2-7
CASSVGVLAGDEQYF
>TRBV9|TRBJ2-7
CASSVGDRGSYEQYF
>TRBV30|TRBJ2-1
CAWTGLPNEQFF
>TRBV19|TRBJ1-4
CASSIGGTANEKLFF
>TRBV7-2|TRBJ2-4
CASSLGGVGNIQYF
>TRBV7-9|TRBJ2-5
CASVSSGSLSETQYF
>TRBV7-2|TRBJ1-1
CASSLTGFNTEAFF
>TRBV28|TRBJ1-6
CASSLMWTDLSSYNSPLHF
>TRBV10-2|TRBJ1-4
CASSAGQLNEKLFF
>TRBV9|TRBJ2-2
CASSVGTGGGRTGELFF
>TRBV24-1|TRBJ2-3
CATSTSGGEDTQYF
>TRBV3-1/TRBV3-2|TRBJ1-2
CASSQGRDGYTF
>TRBV7-2|TRBJ1-2
CASSLAETVYGYTF
>TRBV28|TRBJ2-2
CASSRSGSSTGELFF
>TRBV5-1|TRBJ2-1
CASSLVWSSGSEYNEQFF
>TRBV2|TRBJ2-1
CASSLEGQGLFGQFF
>TRBV28|TRBJ1-6
CASRDLGQFYTSPLHF
>TRBV5-6|TRBJ1-4
CASSLRGNFEKLFF
>TRBV6-5|TRBJ1-2
CASNRGTNYGYTF
>TRBV3-1/TRBV3-2|TRBJ1-6
CASSQGSRDRGNSPLHF
>TRBV3-1/TRBV3-2|TRBJ1-3
CASSKGFGGNTIYF
>TRBV6-5|TRBJ1-6
CASSYLGRVNSPLHF
>TRBV6-5|TRBJ1-1
CASSYGAGENTEAFF
>TRBV18|TRBJ1-1
CASSLGRDTEAFF
>TRBV4-1|TRBJ2-7
CASSQPGGPGRVYEQYF
>TRBV4-3|TRBJ1-2
CASSQEFGSGGYTF
>TRBV25-1|TRBJ2-2
CASSEGGVSTGELFF
>TRBV11-3|TRBJ1-4
CASSEGYGEKLFF
>TRBV3-1/TRBV3-2|TRBJ2-1
CASSEALAGGLYNEQFF
>TRBV6-5|TRBJ1-5
CASSSQGHQPQHF
>TRBV6-1|TRBJ1-5
CASSETGGNQPQHF
>TRBV5-1|TRBJ2-7
CASSFTGTGEYEQYF
>TRBV27|TRBJ2-1
CASTPGSGLYNEQFF